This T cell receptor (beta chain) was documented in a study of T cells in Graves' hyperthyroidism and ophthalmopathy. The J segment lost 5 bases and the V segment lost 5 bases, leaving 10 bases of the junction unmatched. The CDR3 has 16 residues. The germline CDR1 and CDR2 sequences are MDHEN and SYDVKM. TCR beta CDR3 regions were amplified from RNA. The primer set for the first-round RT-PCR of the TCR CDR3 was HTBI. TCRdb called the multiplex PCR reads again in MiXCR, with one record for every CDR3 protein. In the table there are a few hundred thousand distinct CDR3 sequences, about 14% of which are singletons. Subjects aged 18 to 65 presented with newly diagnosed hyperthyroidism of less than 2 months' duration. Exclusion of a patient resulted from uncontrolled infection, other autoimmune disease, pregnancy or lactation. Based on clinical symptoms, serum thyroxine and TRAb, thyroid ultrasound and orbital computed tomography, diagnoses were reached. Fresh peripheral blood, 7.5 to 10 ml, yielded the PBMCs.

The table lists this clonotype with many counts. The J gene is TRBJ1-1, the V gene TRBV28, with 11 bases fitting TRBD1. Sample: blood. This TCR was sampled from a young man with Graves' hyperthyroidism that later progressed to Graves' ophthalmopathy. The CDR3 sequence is CASSPPDRGRRTEAFF. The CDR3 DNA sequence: TGTGCCAGCAGTCCACCGGACAGGGGGCGCCGGACTGAAGCTTTCTTT.